These 4 T cell receptor beta chains originate from one sample sequenced in a study of PD-1 blockade in classical Hodgkin lymphoma (dated by TCRdb to the early 2020s). Receptors were amplified or captured by the immunoSEQ multiplex PCR assay. The clones in this table, taken by TCRdb from immuneACCESS, are in-frame only. Not every clone is retained; where verified, under half of the shortfall comes from an unresolved V gene, and the cause of the rest is unknown. The sample table contains 4,100 or so clones; only one count was recorded for 70% to 80% of them. The ten largest make up approximately 24% of the sample. The time point label, read with the paper, signifies: cycle 4 day 1 (C4D1), after less than 7 weeks of nivolumab. Relapse after autologous stem cell transplantation had occurred in all trial patients, and cohorts A, B and C were distinguished by prior brentuximab vedotin exposure. Using a Miltenyi CD8+ T cell isolation kit, CD8+ T cells were purified from thawed PBMCs through magnetic negative selection.

The sample consisted of CD8+ T cells from blood, taken before the fourth cycle of nivolumab. The origin of the receptors is a human donor with classical Hodgkin lymphoma.

This chain links TRBV7-9 with TRBJ2-5; possibly TRBD1 or TRBD2 for D (5 bases each). Germline lookup yields CDR1 SEHNR and CDR2 FQNEAQ (reference sequence). The CDR3 has 18 amino acids. Trimming removed 4 bases at V and 2 bases at J, with 23 bases between. The CDR3 loop is CASSWDRQNLKRQETQYF. The CDR3 nucleotides are TGTGCCAGCAGCTGGGACCGGCAAAACCTTAAGCGACAAGAGACCCAGTACTTC.

V usage is TRBV4-3 and J usage is TRBJ2-5, with D tentatively TRBD1 or TRBD2 (5 bases each). Germline V gene lookup returns CDR1 LGHNA and CDR2 YSLEER. The CDR3 runs to 17 residues. V shed 0 bases and J shed 7 bases, with 21 bases lying between them. The DNA for the CDR3 is TGCGCCAGCAGCCAAGATCTCTTGGGTGATGGGACGGGGACCCAGTACTTC. Amino acids: CASSQDLLGDGTGTQYF.

The chain recombines TRBV4-3 with TRBJ2-7; 8 bases map to TRBD1. Germline CDR1 is LGHNA and CDR2 is YSLEER. The CDR3 loop spans 15 amino acids. J lost 2 bases, V lost 4 bases, and 7 bases had no gene match. CDR3 amino acids: CASSPGRTGTYEQYF. The CDR3 DNA reads as TGCGCCAGCAGCCCTGGGAGGACAGGGACCTACGAGCAGTACTTC.

The rearrangement uses TRBV2 and TRBJ1-2; D remains unclear. From germline, CDR1 is SNHLY and CDR2 FYNNEI. The length of the CDR3 is 15 residues. V was cut by 2 bases and J by 0 bases, with 10 bases left in between. CDR3 bases: TGTGCCAGCAGTGAACCCCACCAAGCTAACTATGGCTACACCTTC. Protein: CASSEPHQANYGYTF.